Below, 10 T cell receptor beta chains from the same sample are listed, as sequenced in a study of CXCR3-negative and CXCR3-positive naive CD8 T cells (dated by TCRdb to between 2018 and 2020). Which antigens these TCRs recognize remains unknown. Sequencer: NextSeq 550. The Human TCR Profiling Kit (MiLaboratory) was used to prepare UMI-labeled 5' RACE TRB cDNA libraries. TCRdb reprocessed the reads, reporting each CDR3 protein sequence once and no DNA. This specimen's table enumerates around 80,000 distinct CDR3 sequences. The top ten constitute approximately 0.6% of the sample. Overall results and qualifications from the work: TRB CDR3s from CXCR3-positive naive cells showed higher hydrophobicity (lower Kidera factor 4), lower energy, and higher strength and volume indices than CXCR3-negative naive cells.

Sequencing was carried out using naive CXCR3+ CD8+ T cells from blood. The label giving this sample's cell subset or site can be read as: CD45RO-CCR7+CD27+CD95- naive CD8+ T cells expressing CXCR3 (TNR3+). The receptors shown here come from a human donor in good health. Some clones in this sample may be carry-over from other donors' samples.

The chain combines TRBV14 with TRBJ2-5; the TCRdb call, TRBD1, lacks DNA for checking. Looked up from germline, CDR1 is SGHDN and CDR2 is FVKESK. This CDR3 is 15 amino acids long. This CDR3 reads CASSHTDSTQETQYF.

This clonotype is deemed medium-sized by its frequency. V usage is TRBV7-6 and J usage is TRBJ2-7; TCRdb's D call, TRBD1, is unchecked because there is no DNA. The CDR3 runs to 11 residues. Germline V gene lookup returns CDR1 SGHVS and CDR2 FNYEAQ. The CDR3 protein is CASSPGYEQYF. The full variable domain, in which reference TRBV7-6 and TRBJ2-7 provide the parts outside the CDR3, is GAGVSQSPRYKVTKRGQDVALRCDPISGHVSLYWYRQALGQGPEFLTYFNYEAQQDKSGLPNDRFSAERPEGSISTLTIQRTEQRDSAMYRCASSPGYEQYFGPGTRLTVT.

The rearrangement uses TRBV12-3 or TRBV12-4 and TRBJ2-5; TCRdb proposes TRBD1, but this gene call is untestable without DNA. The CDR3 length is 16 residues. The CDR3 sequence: CASSLGRGRRRETQYF.

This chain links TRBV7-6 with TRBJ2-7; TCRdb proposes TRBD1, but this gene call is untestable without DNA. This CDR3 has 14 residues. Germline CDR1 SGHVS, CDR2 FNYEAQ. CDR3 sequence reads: CASKPTTGSYEQYF.

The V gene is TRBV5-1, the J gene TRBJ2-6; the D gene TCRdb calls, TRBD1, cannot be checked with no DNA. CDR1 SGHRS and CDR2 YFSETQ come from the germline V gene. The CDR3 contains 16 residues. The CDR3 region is CASSPETGGEVDVLTF.

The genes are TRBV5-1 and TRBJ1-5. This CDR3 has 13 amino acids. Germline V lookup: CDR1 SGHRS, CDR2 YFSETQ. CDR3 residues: CASSLLLGQPQHF. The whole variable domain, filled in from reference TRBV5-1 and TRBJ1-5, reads KAGVTQTPRYLIKTRGQQVTLSCSPISGHRSVSWYQQTPGQGLQFLFEYFSETQRNKGNFPGRFSGRQFSNSRSEMNVSTLELGDSALYLCASSLLLGQPQHFGDGTRLSIL.

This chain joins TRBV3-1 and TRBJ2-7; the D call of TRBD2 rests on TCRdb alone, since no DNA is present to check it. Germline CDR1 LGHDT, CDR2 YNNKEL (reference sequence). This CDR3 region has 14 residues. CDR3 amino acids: CASSQGTTAYEQYF.

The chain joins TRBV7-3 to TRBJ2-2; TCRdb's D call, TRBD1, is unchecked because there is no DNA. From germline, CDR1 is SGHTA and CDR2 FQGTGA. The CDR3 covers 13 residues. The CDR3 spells CASSFGATGELFF.

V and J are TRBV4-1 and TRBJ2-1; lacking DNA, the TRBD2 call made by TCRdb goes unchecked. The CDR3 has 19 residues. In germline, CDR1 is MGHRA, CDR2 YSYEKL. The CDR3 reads CASSQVGPSGGQAWSEQFF.

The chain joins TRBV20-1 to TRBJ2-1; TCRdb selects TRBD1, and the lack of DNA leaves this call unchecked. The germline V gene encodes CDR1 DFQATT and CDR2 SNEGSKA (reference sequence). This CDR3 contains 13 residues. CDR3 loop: CSATTWGTYEQFF.